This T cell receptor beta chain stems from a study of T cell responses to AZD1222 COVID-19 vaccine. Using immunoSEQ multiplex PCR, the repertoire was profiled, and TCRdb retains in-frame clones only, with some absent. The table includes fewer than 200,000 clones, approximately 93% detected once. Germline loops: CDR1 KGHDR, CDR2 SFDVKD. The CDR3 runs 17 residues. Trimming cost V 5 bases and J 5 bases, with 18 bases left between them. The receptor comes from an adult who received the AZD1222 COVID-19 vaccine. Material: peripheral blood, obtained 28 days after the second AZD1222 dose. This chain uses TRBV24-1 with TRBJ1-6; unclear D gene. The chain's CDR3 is CATSALAGGRHNSPLHF. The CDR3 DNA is TGTGCCACCAGTGCGCTGGCGGGAGGCCGACATAATTCACCCCTCCACTTT.